The 5 T cell receptor beta chains below were found in one sample sequenced in a study of blood T cell repertoires in COVID-19. Using immunoSEQ multiplex PCR, the repertoire was profiled, and TCRdb retains in-frame clones only, with some absent. The repertoire holds tens of thousands of clones, with 88% as singletons. The sequenced sample was peripheral blood. All receptors derive from a woman aged 40-49 years with acute or convalescent COVID-19.

V is TRBV5-4 and J is TRBJ1-2, with D hard to call. Germline-derived CDR1 and CDR2 are SGHNT and YYREEE (reference sequence). With 0 bases removed from V and 4 bases from J, the gap between germline ends came to 7 bases. This CDR3 spans 13 amino acids. CDR3 protein: CASSLDGVYGYTF. The CDR3 nucleotides read TGTGCCAGCAGCTTGGACGGAGTCTATGGCTACACCTTC.

The chain uses TRBV7-8 and TRBJ1-5, with D possibly being TRBD1 (6 bases). The V end was cut by 0 bases, the J end by 1 base, with 10 bases between. Germline V gene lookup returns CDR1 SGHVS and CDR2 FQNEAQ. This CDR3 is built from 16 residues. CDR3 loop: CASSLARTVSNQPQHF. In DNA form, the CDR3 reads TGTGCCAGCAGCTTAGCGCGGACAGTGAGCAATCAGCCCCAGCATTTT.

The V and J genes are TRBV12-3 or TRBV12-4 and TRBJ1-1, with D uncertain. This CDR3 spans 12 amino acids. Trimming stripped 2 bases from V and 9 bases from J, with 10 bases between. The CDR3 region is CASSLSENQAFF. CDR3 bases: TGTGCCAGCAGTTTATCGGAGAATCAAGCTTTCTTT.

This clone turned up a few times. The chain carries TRBV11-3 and TRBJ2-5, with 7 bases fitting TRBD1. From germline, CDR1 is SGHNT and CDR2 YENEEA. This CDR3 comprises 14 residues. Trimming at V came to 1 base and at J to 1 base, leaving 0 bases not matched to a gene. This CDR3 is CASSLGDSQETQYF. Here the CDR3 DNA reads TGTGCCAGCAGCTTAGGGGACAGCCAAGAGACCCAGTACTTC.

This chain links TRBV28 with TRBJ1-1, with D unresolved. V was shortened by 1 base and J by 1 base, with 7 bases between the two germline ends. This CDR3 contains 14 residues. Germline V gene sequence: CDR1 MDHEN, CDR2 SYDVKM. As DNA, the CDR3 is TGTGCCAGCAGTTTATTCCGGAGGAACACTGAAGCTTTCTTT. Residues: CASSLFRRNTEAFF.